This T cell receptor (beta chain) was captured by sequencing in a study of control samples from healthy donors and cancer patients (dated by TCRdb to about 2020). A few counts support this clone. This receptor's antigen is unknown. It has no much larger one-base neighbor in the sample; base qualities were not kept. The method behind the library was the immunoSEQ multiplex PCR assay. As stored in TCRdb, this immuneACCESS dataset retains in-frame rearrangements with V and J assigned. A fraction of the clones does not appear; measured against another copy, unresolved V genes explain less than half of the discrepancy, and the remainder lacks a known reason. The sample table holds about 120,000 clones, of which approximately 84% were seen once. Of the sample, 1.5% to 2% falls within the top ten clones. V sheds 3 bases and J sheds 9 bases, leaving 8 bases between their ends. The CDR3 holds 11 amino acids from the cysteine to the phenylalanine. The retained sequence is limited to the CDR3, 33 bases, with the frame set at the first base. Looking up the germline V gene (reference sequence) yields CDR1 MNHEY and CDR2 SMNVEV.

Sequenced input: blood. The source of this sequence is a man aged 18 to 30 in good health. The rearranged chain carries TRBV27 and TRBJ1-1; perhaps TRBD1 is the D gene, with 5 bases matching. CDR3 loop: CASSLWGKAFF. The base sequence is TGTGCCAGCAGTTTGTGGGGCAAAGCTTTCTTT.